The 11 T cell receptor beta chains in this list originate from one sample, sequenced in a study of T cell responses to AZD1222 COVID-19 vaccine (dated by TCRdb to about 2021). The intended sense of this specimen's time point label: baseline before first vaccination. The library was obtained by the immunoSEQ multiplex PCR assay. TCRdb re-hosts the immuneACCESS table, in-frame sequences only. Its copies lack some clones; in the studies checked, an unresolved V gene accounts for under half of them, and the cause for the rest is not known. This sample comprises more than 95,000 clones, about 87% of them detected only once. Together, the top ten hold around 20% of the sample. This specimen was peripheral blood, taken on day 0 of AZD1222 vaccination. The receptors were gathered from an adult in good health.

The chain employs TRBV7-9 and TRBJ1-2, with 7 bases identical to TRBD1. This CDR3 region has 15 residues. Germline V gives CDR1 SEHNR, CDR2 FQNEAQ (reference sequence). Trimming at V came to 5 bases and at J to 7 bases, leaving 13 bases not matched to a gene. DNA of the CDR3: TGTGCCAGCAGCCCGAATACAGGGGTTCTGGGTGGCTACACCTTC. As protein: CASSPNTGVLGGYTF. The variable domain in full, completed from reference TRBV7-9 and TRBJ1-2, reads DTGVSQNPRHKITKRGQNVTFRCDPISEHNRLYWYRQTLGQGPEFLTYFQNEAQLEKSRLLSDRFSAERPKGSFSTLEIQRTEQGDSAMYLCASSPNTGVLGGYTFGSGTRLTVV.

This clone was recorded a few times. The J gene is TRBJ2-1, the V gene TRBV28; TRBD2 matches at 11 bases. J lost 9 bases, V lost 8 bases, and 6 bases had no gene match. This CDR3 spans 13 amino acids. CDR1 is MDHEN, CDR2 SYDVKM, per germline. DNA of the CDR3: TGTGCCAGCCTACCTAGCGGGAGGAGTGAGCAGTTCTTC. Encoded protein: CASLPSGRSEQFF.

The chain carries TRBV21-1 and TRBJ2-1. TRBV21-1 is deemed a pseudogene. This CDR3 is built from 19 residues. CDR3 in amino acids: CASSKGGSQGLSSYNEQFF. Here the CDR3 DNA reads TGTGCCAGCAGCAAGGGGGGTTCTCAGGGGCTGAGCTCCTACAATGAGCAGTTCTTC.

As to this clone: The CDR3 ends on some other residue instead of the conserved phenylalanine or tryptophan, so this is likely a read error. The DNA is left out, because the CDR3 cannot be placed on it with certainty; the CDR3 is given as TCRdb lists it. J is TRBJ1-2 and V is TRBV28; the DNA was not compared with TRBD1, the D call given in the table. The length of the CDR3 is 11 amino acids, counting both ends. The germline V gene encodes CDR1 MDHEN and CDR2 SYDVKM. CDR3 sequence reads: CASSLLVFGTG.

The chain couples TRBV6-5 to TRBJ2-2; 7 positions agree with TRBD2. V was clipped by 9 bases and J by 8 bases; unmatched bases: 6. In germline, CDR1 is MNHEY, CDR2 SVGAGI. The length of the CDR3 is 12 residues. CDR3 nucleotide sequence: TGTGCCAGTCTAGCGGACTCAGGGGAGCTGTTTTTT. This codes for CASLADSGELFF.

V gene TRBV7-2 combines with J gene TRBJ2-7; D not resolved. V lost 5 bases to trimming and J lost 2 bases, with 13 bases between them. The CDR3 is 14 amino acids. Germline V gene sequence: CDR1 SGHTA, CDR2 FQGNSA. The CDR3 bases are TGTGCCAGCAGCCCGGGCCTCTTAGCCTACGAGCAGTACTTC. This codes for CASSPGLLAYEQYF. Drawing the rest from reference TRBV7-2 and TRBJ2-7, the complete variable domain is GAGVSQSPSNKVTEKGKDVELRCDPISGHTALYWYRQSLGQGLEFLIYFQGNSAPDKSGLPSDRFSAERTGGSVSTLTIQRTQQEDSAVYLCASSPGLLAYEQYFGPGTRLTVT.

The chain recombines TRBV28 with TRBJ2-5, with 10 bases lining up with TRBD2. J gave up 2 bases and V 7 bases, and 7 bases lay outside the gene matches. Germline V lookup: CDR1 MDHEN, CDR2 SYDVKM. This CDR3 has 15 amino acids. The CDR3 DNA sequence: TGTGCCAGCACTCGGACTAGCGGAGAGCAAGAGACCCAGTACTTC. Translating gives CASTRTSGEQETQYF.

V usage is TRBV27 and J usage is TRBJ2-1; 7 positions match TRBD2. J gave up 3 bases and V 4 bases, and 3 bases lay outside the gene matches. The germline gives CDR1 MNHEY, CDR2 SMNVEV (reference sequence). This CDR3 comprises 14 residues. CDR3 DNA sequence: TGTGCCAGCAGTTCCGGACTAGTCTACAATGAGCAGTTCTTC. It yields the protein CASSSGLVYNEQFF.

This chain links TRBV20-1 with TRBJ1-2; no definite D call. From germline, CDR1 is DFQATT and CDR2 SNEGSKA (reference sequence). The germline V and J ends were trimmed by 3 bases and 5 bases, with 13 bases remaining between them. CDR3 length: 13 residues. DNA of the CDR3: TGCAGTGCTAGTGACCAGAACTTGTATGGCTACACCTTC. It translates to CSASDQNLYGYTF.

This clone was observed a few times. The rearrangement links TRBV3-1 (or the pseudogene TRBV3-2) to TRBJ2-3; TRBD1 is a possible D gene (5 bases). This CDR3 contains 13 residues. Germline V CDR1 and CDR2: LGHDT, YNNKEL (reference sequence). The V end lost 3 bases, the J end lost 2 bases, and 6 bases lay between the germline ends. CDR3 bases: TGTGCCAGCAGCCAGACAGCCACAGATACGCAGTATTTT. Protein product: CASSQTATDTQYF.

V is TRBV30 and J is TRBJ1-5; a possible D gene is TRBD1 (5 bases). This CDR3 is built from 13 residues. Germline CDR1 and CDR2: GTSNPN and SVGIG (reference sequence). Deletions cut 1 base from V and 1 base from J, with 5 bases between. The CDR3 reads CAWSGQSNQPQHF. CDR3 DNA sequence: TGTGCCTGGAGTGGACAGAGCAATCAGCCCCAGCATTTT.